This is a list of T cell receptor beta chains from one sample in a study of blood T cells in healthy people across ages. TCRdb re-called the 5' RACE reads through MiXCR, storing one row per CDR3 protein. This sample has some 1.8 million distinct CDR3 sequences, with 35% to 50% found just once. The sequencing sample was made of blood. These receptors originate from a human donor in good health. CDR3s include the opening cysteine and the closing phenylalanine or tryptophan. Each record gives: J gene, clone size, V gene, D gene, CDR3 protein, CDR3 DNA. A D gene is named only where the DNA matches it firmly. Size tells how often a clone was seen (once, few, many) or the class of an expanded clone, and some rows leave it out.

TRBJ2-7 - TRBV9 TRBD1 CASSAVGTAYEQYF TGTGCCAGCAGCGCCGTGGGGACAGCCTACGAGCAGTACTTC
TRBJ2-5 - TRBV25-1 TRBD1 CASSEPTGQETQYF TGTGCCAGCAGTGAACCGACGGGACAGGAGACCCAGTACTTC
TRBJ1-2 - TRBV7-6 - CASSLSAGGYGYTF TGTGCCAGCAGCTTATCCGCGGGTGGCTATGGCTACACCTTC
TRBJ2-5 once TRBV20-1 - CSARSGREETQYF TGCAGTGCTAGATCCGGGAGAGAAGAGACCCAGTACTTC
TRBJ2-3 many TRBV20-1 TRBD2 CSALPGLAGTDTQYF TGCAGTGCTTTACCGGGACTAGCGGGCACAGATACGCAGTATTTT
TRBJ1-2 - TRBV29-1 - CSVQGTGTRYGYTF TGCAGCGTCCAAGGCACAGGGACTCGGTATGGCTACACCTTC
TRBJ2-5 few TRBV6-5 - CASRIGTMETQYF TGTGCCAGCAGGATAGGAACGATGGAGACCCAGTACTTC
TRBJ1-2 - TRBV3-1 - CASSHAGVNYGYTF TGTGCCAGCAGCCATGCCGGCGTAAACTATGGCTACACCTTC
TRBJ2-1 many TRBV6-6 - CASSYGNEQFF TGTGCCAGCAGTTACGGCAATGAGCAGTTCTTC
TRBJ1-5 few TRBV15 - CATSRGSGNNQPQHF TGTGCCACCAGCAGAGGGTCGGGGAACAATCAGCCCCAGCATTTT
TRBJ2-1 - TRBV4-2 TRBD1 CASSHDRVPGNEQFF TGTGCCAGCAGCCACGACAGGGTACCCGGTAATGAGCAGTTCTTC
TRBJ2-7 - TRBV5-4 - CASSTPQGRKGEQYF TGTGCCAGCAGCACGCCCCAGGGTAGAAAAGGCGAGCAGTACTTC
TRBJ2-1 - TRBV5-1 TRBD1 CASSSQTGGGNEQFF TGCGCCAGCAGCTCCCAGACAGGGGGCGGAAATGAGCAGTTCTTC
TRBJ1-2 few TRBV27 - CASKAGHYGYTF TGTGCCAGCAAGGCAGGGCACTATGGCTACACCTTC
TRBJ1-5 - TRBV7-2 - CASSKGVDQPQHF TGTGCCAGCAGCAAAGGGGTGGATCAGCCCCAGCATTTT
TRBJ1-5 few TRBV29-1 - CSVEFEGQPQHF TGCAGCGTTGAATTTGAGGGCCAGCCCCAGCATTTT
TRBJ2-1 - TRBV7-9 TRBD1 CASSSEGQGPYNEQFF TGTGCCAGCAGCTCAGAGGGACAGGGACCCTACAATGAGCAGTTCTTC
TRBJ1-2 few TRBV4-3 - CASSQDLGGGTTSDNYGYTF TGCGCCAGCAGCCAAGATCTTGGGGGGGGGACAACGAGCGATAACTATGGCTACACCTTC
TRBJ1-2 few TRBV29-1 - CSVEGGLGYTF TGCAGCGTTGAAGGGGGGCTTGGCTACACCTTC
TRBJ1-5 few TRBV7-2 - CASSPALIGYQPQHF TGTGCCAGCAGTCCTGCGCTGATAGGGTATCAGCCCCAGCATTTT
TRBJ2-3 - TRBV20-1 - CSARLAGSSTDTQYF TGCAGTGCTAGATTGGCTGGATCTAGCACAGATACGCAGTATTTT
TRBJ2-3 - TRBV7-2 - CASSLVVRSTDTQYF TGTGCCAGCAGCTTAGTAGTTAGGAGCACAGATACGCAGTATTTT
TRBJ1-6 - TRBV3-1 - CASSQDVTQENSPLHF TGTGCCAGCAGCCAAGATGTAACCCAGGAGAATTCACCCCTCCACTTT
TRBJ2-1 - TRBV5-1 TRBD2 CASSPPGERGFYNEQFF TGCGCCAGCAGCCCCCCGGGGGAGCGGGGGTTCTACAATGAGCAGTTCTTC
TRBJ2-3 - TRBV4-3 TRBD1 CASSQDTGGVDTQYF TGCGCCAGCAGCCAAGACACAGGGGGCGTGGATACGCAGTATTTT
TRBJ2-7 few TRBV7-2 - CASSATGNSYDEQYF TGTGCCAGCAGCGCAACAGGGAATTCATACGACGAGCAGTACTTC
TRBJ2-3 - TRBV5-1 - CASSLVNTRDTQYF TGCGCCAGCAGCTTGGTGAACACAAGAGATACGCAGTATTTT
TRBJ2-1 - TRBV7-2 - CASSLGGFRDEQFF TGTGCCAGCAGCTTAGGGGGGTTCCGTGATGAGCAGTTCTTC
TRBJ1-3 few TRBV20-1 - CSARIREVGNTIYF TGCAGTGCTAGAATCAGGGAGGTCGGAAACACCATATATTTT
TRBJ2-5 - TRBV6-2/TRBV6-3 - CASSYSPFGETQYF TGTGCCAGCAGTTACTCCCCATTTGGAGAGACCCAGTACTTC
TRBJ2-3 - TRBV12-3/TRBV12-4 TRBD2 CTITASGGAADAEYF TGTACCATCACTGCTAGCGGGGGGGCCGCAGATGCGGAGTATTTT
TRBJ1-2 few TRBV7-3 - CAQRGTFYGYTF TGTGCCCAAAGGGGGACCTTCTATGGCTACACCTTC
TRBJ1-2 many TRBV12-3/TRBV12-4 - CASSFEGSYGYTF TGTGCCAGCAGTTTTGAGGGCTCCTATGGCTACACCTTC
TRBJ1-5 - TRBV6-2/TRBV6-3 - CASKGRGNQPQHF TGTGCCAGCAAGGGAAGGGGCAATCAGCCCCAGCATTTT